This is a list of T cell receptor beta chains from one sample in a study of T cell responses to AZD1222 COVID-19 vaccine. TCRdb's table, derived via immunoSEQ multiplex PCR, lists solely in-frame clones and lacks some. This repertoire shows about 190,000 clones, 92% found once; its top ten account for 1% to 1.5%. Sequencing was performed on peripheral blood, taken on day 0 of AZD1222 vaccination. These receptors came from an adult in good health. CDR3s include the opening cysteine and the closing phenylalanine or tryptophan. The order of the fields is CDR3 DNA, CDR3 protein, V gene, D gene, J gene. D genes are given only for firm matches.

TGTGCCACCAGCAGAGCTCGTCTGGAGACCCAGTACTTC | CATSRARLETQYF | TRBV15 | - | TRBJ2-5
TGTGCCAGTATTCTTCCCCCGACATCGGGTGATACGCAGTATTTT | CASILPPTSGDTQYF | TRBV19 | - | TRBJ2-3
TGTGCCAGTAGAGGACAAGGCAATCAGCCCCAGCATTTT | CASRGQGNQPQHF | TRBV19 | - | TRBJ1-5
TGTGCCATCAGTTTGAGCGGGGGGTCAGATACGCAGTATTTT | CAISLSGGSDTQYF | TRBV10-3 | TRBD2 | TRBJ2-3
TGTGCCAGCTCACCGCGGGGTGAACCCGGCACCATATATTTT | CASSPRGEPGTIYF | TRBV18 | - | TRBJ1-3
TGTGCCAGCAGCCCCGGGCACCGAAACACTGAAGCTTTCTTT | CASSPGHRNTEAFF | TRBV3-1/TRBV3-2 | - | TRBJ1-1
TGCGCCAGCAGTGACCCGCGGGACTCCTACAATGAGCAGTTCTTC | CASSDPRDSYNEQFF | TRBV10-1 | - | TRBJ2-1
TGTGCCAGCAGTTACGCTGTGGGGCAGCCCCAGCATTTT | CASSYAVGQPQHF | TRBV6-5 | - | TRBJ1-5
TGCGCCAGCAGCCAAGTAGGTGGGGGGACTCAAGATCTGTTTTTT | CASSQVGGGTQDLFF | TRBV4-1 | - | TRBJ1-4
TGTGCCAGTAGTATTGGAACACCCTTCCATCAGCCCCAGCATTTT | CASSIGTPFHQPQHF | TRBV19 | - | TRBJ1-5
TGTGCCAGCAGCCAAGATATAATAAGAGGGAACAGCAACACCGGGGAGCTGTTTTTT | CASSQDIIRGNSNTGELFF | TRBV4-2 | - | TRBJ2-2
TGTGCCAGCACCCCCCCGAGTCCAGGTGGGAATTCACCCCTCCACTTT | CASTPPSPGGNSPLHF | TRBV28 | - | TRBJ1-6
TGTGCCAGTAGTCCCAGACAGGAGACCCAGTACTTC | CASSPRQETQYF | TRBV19 | - | TRBJ2-5
TGTGCCAGCTCACCAGTTGACCTACAGAGGGGAAGCCATGGCTACACCTTC | CASSPVDLQRGSHGYTF | TRBV18 | - | TRBJ1-2
TGCGCCAGCAGGGTGCCCCGGGGAAGCACAGATACGCAGTATTTT | CASRVPRGSTDTQYF | TRBV5-1 | - | TRBJ2-3